This is a list of T cell receptor beta chains from one sample in a study of shared clonotypes between healthy human individuals. Libraries were prepared by immunoSEQ multiplex PCR; TCRdb keeps only in-frame clonotypes and omits some of them. The sample records fewer than 3 million clones, less than 95% being singletons. Input material: naive CD4+ T cells from PBMCs. The receptors here all came from a man between 18 and 29 years old in good health. Some clones in this sample may be carry-over from other donors' samples. The CDR3 runs from the conserved cysteine through the conserved F or W. D genes are given only for firm matches.

D gene: TRBD1
J gene: TRBJ2-2
V gene: TRBV5-4
CDR3 DNA: TGTGCCAGCAGCGGGCCGGGACAGCAAAACACCGGGGAGCTGTTTTTT
CDR3 protein: CASSGPGQQNTGELFF

D gene: TRBD1
J gene: TRBJ2-2
V gene: TRBV5-4
CDR3 DNA: TGTGCCAGCAGCTTGGGCGGACAGGGCAGCACCGGGGAGCTGTTTTTT
CDR3 protein: CASSLGGQGSTGELFF

D gene: -
J gene: TRBJ2-4
V gene: TRBV5-8
CDR3 DNA: TGTGCCAGCAGACGTTCTACGGGACCCATTCAGTACTTC
CDR3 protein: CASRRSTGPIQYF

D gene: -
J gene: TRBJ1-2
V gene: TRBV6-1
CDR3 DNA: TGTGCCAGCCGGGAGGTGGGGGTAGCTAACTATGGCTACACCTTC
CDR3 protein: CASREVGVANYGYTF

D gene: TRBD2
J gene: TRBJ2-2
V gene: TRBV4-3
CDR3 DNA: TGCGCCAGCAGCCAAGAAATAGCGGGAGTCGGCACCGGGGAGCTGTTTTTT
CDR3 protein: CASSQEIAGVGTGELFF

D gene: -
J gene: TRBJ1-4
V gene: TRBV5-4
CDR3 DNA: TGTGCCAGCAGCTGGGGTCCAACTAATGAAAAACTGTTTTTT
CDR3 protein: CASSWGPTNEKLFF

D gene: TRBD1
J gene: TRBJ1-2
V gene: TRBV29-1
CDR3 DNA: TGCAGCGTTCCTTGGACAGGGGATCTGTCTGGCTACACCTTC
CDR3 protein: CSVPWTGDLSGYTF

D gene: -
J gene: TRBJ1-4
V gene: TRBV28
CDR3 DNA: TGTGCCAGCAGTTTCCCCGGAGTAGGGCCGTCTAATGAAAAACTGTTTTTT
CDR3 protein: CASSFPGVGPSNEKLFF

D gene: TRBD2
J gene: TRBJ2-1
V gene: TRBV7-6
CDR3 DNA: TGTGCCAGCAGCTCTAGCGGGAGATCTTCCTACAATGAGCAGTTCTTC
CDR3 protein: CASSSSGRSSYNEQFF

D gene: TRBD1
J gene: TRBJ1-2
V gene: TRBV18
CDR3 DNA: TGTGCCAGCTCACCCCAGGGACAGGGCGGCTACACCTTC
CDR3 protein: CASSPQGQGGYTF

D gene: -
J gene: TRBJ2-7
V gene: TRBV21-1
CDR3 DNA: TGTGCCAGCAGCACCCCCGGGCCAGCCGAGCAGTACTTC
CDR3 protein: CASSTPGPAEQYF

D gene: -
J gene: TRBJ2-7
V gene: TRBV5-1
CDR3 DNA: TGCGCCAGCAGCTTGGGTGGGGTGGACGAGCAGTACTTC
CDR3 protein: CASSLGGVDEQYF

D gene: -
J gene: TRBJ2-4
V gene: TRBV7-9
CDR3 DNA: TGTGCCAGCAGCTCGCAGAGACTCGTTCAGTACTTC
CDR3 protein: CASSSQRLVQYF

D gene: -
J gene: TRBJ2-3
V gene: TRBV7-3
CDR3 DNA: TGTGCCAGCAGCTCCGGGGACATCACAGATACGCAGTATTTT
CDR3 protein: CASSSGDITDTQYF

D gene: -
J gene: TRBJ1-1
V gene: TRBV6-6
CDR3 DNA: TGTGCCAGCAGTTACTCGTGGCGGGTTAGATCCACTGAAGCTTTCTTT
CDR3 protein: CASSYSWRVRSTEAFF